This T cell receptor beta chain was recorded in a study of early stage breast cancer tumors. CDR1 and CDR2 from the germline V gene are KGHSH and LQKENI. V lost 3 bases and J 4 bases, leaving 12 bases between the germline ends. CDR3 size: 14 residues. Assay: immunoSEQ multiplex PCR; the TCRdb copy retains only in-frame clones and omits some. The data contain 9,500 to 12,000 clones, about four fifths of them singletons. Source material: breast tumor tissue. V is TRBV18 and J is TRBJ1-2, with a possible D match to TRBD1 (6 bases). The clonotype was recovered from a person aged 70 to 85 with breast cancer. The CDR3: CASSPNRAAYGYTF. CDR3 bases: TGTGCCAGCTCACCGAACAGGGCGGCCTATGGCTACACCTTC.